This entry describes one T cell receptor beta chain. No antigen is known for it. Per-base qualities were not stored, and no clone one base away is much larger. Preparation of the library involved the immunoSEQ multiplex PCR assay. For the multiplex PCR, a mixture combining 60 forward primers for TCR Vbeta segments and 13 reverse primers for TCR Jbeta segments was used. A multiplex PCR assay on genomic DNA amplified the CDR3 region of rearranged TCR beta genes. On the Illumina HiSeq System, the amplified TCR beta libraries were sequenced as 87-base-pair reads. The original pipeline was this. Across the roughly 600 repertoires, a later analysis counted 75 million to 90 million unique TCR beta chains, 9 million to 14 million of which were shared by at least two donors. Raw reads were error-corrected and collapsed into unique sequences with a nearest-neighbor algorithm that merged closely related sequences to remove PCR and sequencing errors. V, D and J gene segments were assigned by aligning CDR3 sequences to IMGT reference sequences. For a sequence to be retained, a match of at least six nucleotides to both a V gene segment and a J gene segment was required. Rearrangements were classified as productive when the CDR3 lacked stop codons and remained in frame with V and J, and all other rearrangements were classified as non-productive. Following IMGT convention, CDR3 was defined as the stretch from the second conserved V-encoded cysteine up to the conserved J-encoded phenylalanine. The earlier analysis of 450 to 750 of the donors excluded any sequence lacking an unambiguous match to a single V gene segment. In an earlier analysis of more than 500 of the donors, a V segment was called functional when productive rearrangements were above 56.7%, and segregating when the standard deviation between donors exceeded 5%. To diagnose cytomegalovirus status from the catalog of TCR beta chain sequences, a statistical classification framework was built. In a later analysis, V and J genes were assigned by comparing TCR nucleotide sequences against IMGT/GENE-DB human TR gene sequences. The TCRdist pipeline was used in a later analysis to assign CDR3 sequences and most-parsimonious VDJ recombination scenarios. In a later analysis, each TCR beta chain was defined by its CDR3 amino acid sequence together with its V-gene family, and reads lacking a unique V-gene family were excluded. In a later analysis, fewer than 600 highly shared, low-generation-probability nucleotide sequences were removed to address suspected cross-contamination and a sequencing artifact. In a later analysis, a clonal expansion index was calculated for each public chain from normalized within-repertoire ranks of inferred template counts. A later analysis computed generation probabilities with a VDJ recombination model fitted to out-of-frame rearrangements, and checked the results against IGoR. Hypergeometric tests were used in a later analysis to score TCR-TCR, TCR-HLA and TCR-CMV co-occurrence, with a repertoire-size bias correction applied to the TCR pairs. A later analysis estimated false discovery rates by permuting HLA or CMV assignments 20 times. In a later analysis, co-occurring TCRs were grouped using DBSCAN, and TCRdist sequence similarity was added for clustering within HLA-allele-positive subsets. Repertoires with fewer than 30,000 or more than 120,000 public chains, plus five repertoires with anomalous nucleotide sharing, were excluded from co-occurrence clustering. TCRdb holds this immuneACCESS table with in-frame rearrangements only. Some clones are missing; in checked studies, unresolved V genes explain under half, and the rest has no known cause. For V, J and clone size, that table is used; D and trimming come from the DNA. The table for this sample lists more than 95,000 clones; around 10% of them were counted only once. The ten largest clonotypes hold around 3% of the sample.

The cohort consisted of 670 or so healthy bone marrow donors. Cohort members were all nominally healthy when sampled, although unrecorded immune exposures were likely present. The donor was CMV seronegative and belonged to the group of roughly 330 seronegative cohort members. Each donor provided a peripheral blood sample, and peripheral blood mononuclear cells were used for TCR beta sequencing. The Qiagen DNeasy Blood Extraction Kit was used to extract genomic DNA from the blood cell samples. These data come from a study of cytomegalovirus exposure and HLA in healthy donors (dated by TCRdb to 2017 to 2019). Context from the whole study: According to an earlier analysis of 550 to 750 of the donors, about 170 million T cells yielded 95 million to 140 million unique TCR beta sequences and around 280 Gb of sequence data. Approximately 300 gigabases of sequencing data and approximately 92 million unique TCR sequences made up an early release that covered 500 to 700 HLA-typed donors. The genetic ancestry cluster associated with self-reported Caucasian donors included about four fifths of the 398 genotyped donors. The study aimed to test whether signatures of past pathogen exposure could be identified by cataloging public T cell receptors. Using immunosequencing, the study profiled T cell repertoires from around 680 subjects and related those repertoires to cytomegalovirus serostatus. In addition to the first cohort of 666 subjects, a separate validation cohort of over 90 different subjects was used. To predict cytomegalovirus infection status, the study brought together high-throughput TCR immunosequencing, statistical association of individual TCRs with disease status, and machine learning. A later analysis re-examined previously published TCR beta repertoires from roughly 720 donors and added high-resolution HLA genotyping to investigate patterns of TCR occurrence. In the later analysis, no new phenotypic data were used to find candidate immune exposures; instead, reliance was placed on TCR beta sequences and their occurrence across donors. In an earlier analysis of roughly 580 of the donors, high-throughput TCR beta sequencing was used to judge whether each TCR beta V gene segment behaved as functional or pseudogenic. Donor age, sex, ethnicity and CMV serostatus were compiled alongside the repertoire data. Genome-wide SNP genotypes for about three fifths of the roughly 670 donors were used in a later genetic analysis, which treated that subset as a discovery cohort. All discovery cohort repertoires had been generated on a single sequencing platform. HLA typing covered class I and class II loci at four-digit resolution. Typing coverage varied by locus: about 629-630 donors for A, B, C, DRB1 and DQB1; about 520 for DQA1; about 570 for DPA1; some 470 for DPB1. A handful of DR-DQ haplotypes were handled as single units for association and clustering because linkage in the cohort was strong. Across roughly 420 genotyped donors of the cohort, an average of approximately 240,000 unique TCR beta nucleotide sequences per donor were sequenced, and roughly a sixth of those sequences were non-productive.

Overall study outcomes, separate from this receptor: V-gene and J-gene trimming of TCR beta chains was associated with a missense DCLRE1C variant in a later genetic analysis, and the association was replicated in an independent cohort. This cohort had only TCR beta chains sequenced, and the lack of alpha or paired-chain data limited which features could be detected. In both the original and validation cohorts, the classifier was reported to diagnose cytomegalovirus status with high specificity and sensitivity. According to a later analysis, TCR association rates differed among HLA loci, with DRB1 alleles showing the most associated TCRs and HLA-C alleles showing the fewest. A later analysis found that HLA-associated TCR beta chains were more clonally expanded and had lower generation probabilities than equally common non-associated chains. Three of the identified cytomegalovirus-associated TCR beta chains were confirmed in vitro to be specific for cytomegalovirus antigens. A later genetic analysis reported fewer N-insertions in productive TCRs among donors in an Asian-associated ancestry cluster than the roughly 620-donor mean. When HLA alleles, especially DR and DQ, strongly co-occurred, attributing TCR associations to individual alleles was difficult. A further reported finding was that TCR beta sequences accurately predicted the HLA-A and HLA-B alleles for most subjects in the first cohort. Some IMGT-functional V segments, including TRBV6-2 and TRBV6-3, could not be told apart with the 87-base-pair reads, so those segments were excluded. HLA typing was unavailable for some donors at each locus, so association tests used only the typed subset. A group of highly shared sequence variants was considered likely to be a technical artifact of the sequencing pipeline. Presence/absence analyses assumed roughly uniform sequencing depth across donors, an assumption that may not hold. It was suggested by the authors that the approach could potentially be generalized to other disease states and immunological phenotypes. Linkage disequilibrium might explain the correlated functional status among segregating V segments, but an unknown experimental factor could not be ruled out. Most TCR sequences were observed very rarely across donors, whereas some public TCRs were present in many individuals. The earlier analysis of around 600 of the donors excluded roughly 17 rarely observed V segments, including chromosome 9 orphons, because counts were too low. For the cohort, immune exposure information was limited to CMV serostatus. In a later analysis, most CMV-associated TCR beta chains were found to appear HLA-restricted, with HLA associations seemingly driven largely by CMV exposure. A later analysis reported that several top co-occurrence clusters appeared linked to parvovirus B19, influenza, CMV and Epstein-Barr virus. In the study, around 160 TCR beta chains were listed as associated with cytomegalovirus. At a false discovery rate of 0.05, a later analysis linked some 18,000 TCR beta sequences to specific HLA alleles. An earlier analysis of approximately 590 of the donors showed that most TCR beta V segments appeared in productive rearrangements either about 90% or about 30% of the time, which broadly matched IMGT annotations.

The CDR3, cysteine through phenylalanine, is 14 amino acids long. Of all the DNA, just the CDR3 is kept, 42 bases in frame from base 1. From the germline V gene, CDR1 is SGHRS and CDR2 is YFSETQ. The germline ends are 11 bases apart after V is trimmed by 6 bases and J by 1 base. Sequencing was carried out using PBMCs. This sequence uses TRBV5-1 and TRBJ2-1; D gene: possibly TRBD2, on 6 matching bases. The TCR comes from a man aged 25 to 40 in good health and CMV-seronegative. The CDR3 region: CASTVAESYNEQFF. The bases are TGCGCCAGCACGGTAGCGGAGTCCTACAATGAGCAGTTCTTC.